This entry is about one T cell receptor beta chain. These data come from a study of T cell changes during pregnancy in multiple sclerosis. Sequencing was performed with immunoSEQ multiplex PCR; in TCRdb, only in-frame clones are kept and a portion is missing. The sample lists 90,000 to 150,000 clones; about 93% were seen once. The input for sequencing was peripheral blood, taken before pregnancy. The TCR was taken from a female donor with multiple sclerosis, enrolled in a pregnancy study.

The CDR3 protein is CASSTRTGALANQPQHF. The CDR3 bases are TGTGCCAGTAGTACACGGACAGGGGCCTTGGCCAATCAGCCCCAGCATTTT. J is TRBJ1-5 and V is TRBV19; 9 bases align to TRBD1. Germline V gene sequence: CDR1 LNHDA, CDR2 SQIVND (reference sequence). V lost 4 bases and J lost 3; bases outside the gene matches: 10. The CDR3 consists of 17 residues.